This T cell receptor (beta chain) was identified in a study of identical twins. Study-wide findings and caveats: Fewer insertions were carried by abundant cord blood beta clonotypes, but none was seen in memory repertoires. Weaker excess twin sharing was observed in beta out-of-frame sequences. Analyses of zero insertions could be partly confounded by invariant MAIT and iNKT cells.

A template switching step contributed a universal primer site, while unique molecular identifiers were present in the cDNA. In TCRdb, the 5' RACE reads were re-called with MiXCR into one record per CDR3 protein. This sample has some 460,000 distinct CDR3 sequences, with 11% to 15% found just once. J was trimmed by 10 bases and V by 5 bases; bases with no gene match: 16. The CDR3 spans 15 residues. The V gene's germline CDR1 is SGHTA and CDR2 FQGNSA. As to this clonotype: Its antigen remains unidentified.

The sample also formed part of further work on yellow fever vaccine responses in identical twins.

This TCR was recovered from a woman aged 18-29 years in good health. Source material: CD4+ T cells sorted from blood. V and J are TRBV7-2 and TRBJ2-7; TRBD2 agrees at 8 bases. Written as DNA, the CDR3 is TGTGCCAGCAGCCTCCGGGGGCGGCGGGGGGACGTCCAGTACTTC. Its translation is CASSLRGRRGDVQYF.